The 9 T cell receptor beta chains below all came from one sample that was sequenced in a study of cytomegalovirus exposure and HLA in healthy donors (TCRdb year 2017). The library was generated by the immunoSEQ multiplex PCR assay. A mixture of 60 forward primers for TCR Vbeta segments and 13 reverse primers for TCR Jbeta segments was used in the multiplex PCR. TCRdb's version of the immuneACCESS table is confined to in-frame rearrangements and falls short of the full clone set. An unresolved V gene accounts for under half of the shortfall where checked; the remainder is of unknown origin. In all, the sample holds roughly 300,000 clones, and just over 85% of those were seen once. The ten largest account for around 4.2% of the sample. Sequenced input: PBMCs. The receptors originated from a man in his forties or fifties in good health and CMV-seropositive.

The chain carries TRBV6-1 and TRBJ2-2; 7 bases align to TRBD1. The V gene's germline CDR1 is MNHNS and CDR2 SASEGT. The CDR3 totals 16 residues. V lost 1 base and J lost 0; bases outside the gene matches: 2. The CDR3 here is CASSEVGTANTGELFF. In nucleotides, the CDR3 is TGTGCCAGCAGTGAAGTCGGGACAGCGAACACCGGGGAGCTGTTTTTT.

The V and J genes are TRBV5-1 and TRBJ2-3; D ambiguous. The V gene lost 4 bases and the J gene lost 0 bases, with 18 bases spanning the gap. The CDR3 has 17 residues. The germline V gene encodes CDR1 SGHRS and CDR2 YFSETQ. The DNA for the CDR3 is TGCGCCAGCAGCCCCTCAGTGGGCGCTTTTAGCACAGATACGCAGTATTTT. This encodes CASSPSVGAFSTDTQYF.

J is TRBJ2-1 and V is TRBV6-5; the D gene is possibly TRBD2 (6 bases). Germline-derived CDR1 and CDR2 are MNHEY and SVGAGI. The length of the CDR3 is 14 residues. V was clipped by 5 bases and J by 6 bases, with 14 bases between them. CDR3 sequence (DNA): TGTGCCAGCAGTCCCCCGGGCGGGACCAATGAGCAGTTCTTC. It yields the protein CASSPPGGTNEQFF.

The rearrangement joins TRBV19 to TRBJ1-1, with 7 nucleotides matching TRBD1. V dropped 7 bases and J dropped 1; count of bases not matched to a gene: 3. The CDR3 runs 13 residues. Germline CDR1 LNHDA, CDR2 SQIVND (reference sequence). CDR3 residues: CASTAGGNTEAFF. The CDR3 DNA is TGTGCCAGTACGGCAGGGGGGAACACTGAAGCTTTCTTT.

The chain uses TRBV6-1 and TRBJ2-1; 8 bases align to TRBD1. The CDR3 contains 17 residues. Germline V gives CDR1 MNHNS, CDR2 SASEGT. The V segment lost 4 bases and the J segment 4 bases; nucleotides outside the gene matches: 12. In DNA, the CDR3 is TGTGCCAGCAGTGGGGAGATAGGGACAGGTAGTTACAATGAGCAGTTCTTC. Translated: CASSGEIGTGSYNEQFF.

CDR3 sequence (DNA): TGTGCCAGCAGCGTAGGACTAGCGGGACCTCACGAGCAGTACTTC. Its translation is CASSVGLAGPHEQYF. This chain links TRBV9 with TRBJ2-7, with 11 positions matching TRBD2. The CDR3 is 15 amino acids. Germline CDR1 reads SGDLS; CDR2 reads YYNGEE. Trimming cost V 0 bases and J 5 bases; bases outside gene matches: 4.

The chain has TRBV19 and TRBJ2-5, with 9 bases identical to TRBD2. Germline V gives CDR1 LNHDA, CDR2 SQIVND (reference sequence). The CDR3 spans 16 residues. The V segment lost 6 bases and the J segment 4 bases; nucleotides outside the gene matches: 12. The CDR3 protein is CASSRFGGRGRETQYF. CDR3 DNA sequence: TGTGCCAGTAGCAGGTTTGGCGGGAGGGGCAGAGAGACCCAGTACTTC.

The CDR3 reads CASSEGVAGWSYEQYF. The CDR3 DNA reads TGTGCCAGCAGTGAAGGGGTAGCGGGGTGGTCCTACGAGCAGTACTTC. V gene TRBV2 combines with J gene TRBJ2-7; 8 nucleotides line up with TRBD2. The J segment lost 1 base and the V segment lost 1 base, leaving 6 bases of the junction unmatched. CDR3 length: 16 residues. From germline, CDR1 is SNHLY and CDR2 FYNNEI.

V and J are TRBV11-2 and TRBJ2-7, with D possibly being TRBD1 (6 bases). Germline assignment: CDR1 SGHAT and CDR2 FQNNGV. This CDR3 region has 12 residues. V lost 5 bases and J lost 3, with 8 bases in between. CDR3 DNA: TGTGCCAGCAGCCCAGGGGACTACGAGCAGTACTTC. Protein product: CASSPGDYEQYF.